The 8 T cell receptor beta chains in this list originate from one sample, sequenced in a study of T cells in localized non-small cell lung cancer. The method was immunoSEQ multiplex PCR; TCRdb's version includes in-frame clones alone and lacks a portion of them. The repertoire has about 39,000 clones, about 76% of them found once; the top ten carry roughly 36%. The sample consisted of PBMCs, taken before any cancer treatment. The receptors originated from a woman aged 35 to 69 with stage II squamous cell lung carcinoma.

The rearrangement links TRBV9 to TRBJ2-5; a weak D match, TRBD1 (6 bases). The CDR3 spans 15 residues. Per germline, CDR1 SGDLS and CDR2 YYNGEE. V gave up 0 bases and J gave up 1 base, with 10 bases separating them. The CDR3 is CASSVVAGVQETQYF. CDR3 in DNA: TGTGCCAGCAGCGTAGTAGCAGGGGTCCAAGAGACCCAGTACTTC.

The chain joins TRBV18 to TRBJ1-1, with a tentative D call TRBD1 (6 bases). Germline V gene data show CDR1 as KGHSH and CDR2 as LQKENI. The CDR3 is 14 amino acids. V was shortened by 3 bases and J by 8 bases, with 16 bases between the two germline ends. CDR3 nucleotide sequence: TGTGCCAGCTCACCGCGACAGGATACAATCGAAGCTTTCTTT. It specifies CASSPRQDTIEAFF.

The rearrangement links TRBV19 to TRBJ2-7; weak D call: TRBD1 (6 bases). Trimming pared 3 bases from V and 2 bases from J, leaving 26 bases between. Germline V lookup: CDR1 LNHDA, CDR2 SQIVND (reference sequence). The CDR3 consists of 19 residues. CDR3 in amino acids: CASSIPFTGLAPYTYEQYF. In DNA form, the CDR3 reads TGTGCCAGTAGTATCCCCTTTACAGGGCTAGCCCCCTATACCTACGAGCAGTACTTC.

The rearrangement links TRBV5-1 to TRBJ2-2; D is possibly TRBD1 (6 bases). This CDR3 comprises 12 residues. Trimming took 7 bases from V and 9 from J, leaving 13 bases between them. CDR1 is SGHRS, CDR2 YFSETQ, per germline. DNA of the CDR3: TGCGCCAGCTCACAGGGTGGCCGGGAGCTGTTTTTT. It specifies CASSQGGRELFF.

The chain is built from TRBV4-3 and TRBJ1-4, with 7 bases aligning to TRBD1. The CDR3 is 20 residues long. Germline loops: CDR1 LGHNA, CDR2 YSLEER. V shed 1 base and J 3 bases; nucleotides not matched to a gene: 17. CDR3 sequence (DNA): TGCGCCAGCAGCCAAGCTTCTGCAGGGGGTGGTTTTTTCTCTAATGAAAAACTGTTTTTT. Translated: CASSQASAGGGFFSNEKLFF.

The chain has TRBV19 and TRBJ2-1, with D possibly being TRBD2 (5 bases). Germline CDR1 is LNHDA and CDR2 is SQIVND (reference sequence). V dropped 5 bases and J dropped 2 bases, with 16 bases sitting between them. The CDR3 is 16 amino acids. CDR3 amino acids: CASSLGLNPTYNEQFF. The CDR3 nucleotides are TGTGCCAGTAGTCTTGGACTTAACCCTACCTACAATGAGCAGTTCTTC. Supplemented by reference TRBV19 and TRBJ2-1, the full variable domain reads DGGITQSPKYLFRKEGQNVTLSCEQNLNHDAMYWYRQDPGQGLRLIYYSQIVNDFQKGDIAEGYSVSREKKESFPLTVTSAQKNPTAFYLCASSLGLNPTYNEQFFGPGTRLTVL.

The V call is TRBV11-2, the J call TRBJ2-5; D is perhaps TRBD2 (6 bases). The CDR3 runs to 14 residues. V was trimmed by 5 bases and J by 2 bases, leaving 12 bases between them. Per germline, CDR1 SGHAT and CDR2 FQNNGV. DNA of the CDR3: TGTGCCAGCAGCCGACGGAGGGGTCAAGAGACCCAGTACTTC. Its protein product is CASSRRRGQETQYF.

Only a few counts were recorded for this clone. The CDR3 loop reads CASSSSYEQYV. CDR3 sequence (DNA): TGTGCCAGCAGTTCCTCCTACGAGCAGTACGTC. The J gene is TRBJ2-7, the V gene TRBV28; D is unresolved. CDR1 and CDR2 from the germline V gene are MDHEN and SYDVKM. This CDR3 spans 11 amino acids. V lost 4 bases and J 0 bases, leaving 1 base between the germline ends.